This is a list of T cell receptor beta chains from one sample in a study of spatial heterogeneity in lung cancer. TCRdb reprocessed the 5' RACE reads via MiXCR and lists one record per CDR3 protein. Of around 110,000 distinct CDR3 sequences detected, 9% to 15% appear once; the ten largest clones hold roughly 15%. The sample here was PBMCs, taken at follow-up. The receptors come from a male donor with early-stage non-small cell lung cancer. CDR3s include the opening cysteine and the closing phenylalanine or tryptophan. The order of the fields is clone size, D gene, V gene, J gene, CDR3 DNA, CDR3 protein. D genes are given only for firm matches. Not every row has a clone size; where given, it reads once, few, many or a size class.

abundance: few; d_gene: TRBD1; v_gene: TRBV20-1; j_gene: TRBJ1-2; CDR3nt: TGCAGTGCGGGTGGACAGGGGTATGGCTACACCTTC; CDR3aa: CSAGGQGYGYTF
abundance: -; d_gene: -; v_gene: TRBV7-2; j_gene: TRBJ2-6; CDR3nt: TGTGCCAGCAATAGAGTGAGCTCTGGGGCCAACGTCCTGACTTTC; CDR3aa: CASNRVSSGANVLTF
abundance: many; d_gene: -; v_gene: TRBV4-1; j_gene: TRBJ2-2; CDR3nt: TGCGCCAGCAGCCACGGACAGCGGGCCACCGGGGAGCTGTTTTTT; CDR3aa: CASSHGQRATGELFF
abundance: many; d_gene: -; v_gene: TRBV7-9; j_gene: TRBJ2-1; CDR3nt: TGTGCCAGCAGCTCGAGGACGTTTGAGCAGTTCTTC; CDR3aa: CASSSRTFEQFF
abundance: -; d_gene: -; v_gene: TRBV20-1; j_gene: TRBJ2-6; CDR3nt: TGCAGTGCTGCAGTATTCGGCTCTGGGGCCAACGTCCTGACTTTC; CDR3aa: CSAAVFGSGANVLTF
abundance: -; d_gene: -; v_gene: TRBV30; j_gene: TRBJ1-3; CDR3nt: TGTGCCTGGAGTGTACCGACAGGTCGTGGAAACACCATATATTTT; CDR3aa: CAWSVPTGRGNTIYF
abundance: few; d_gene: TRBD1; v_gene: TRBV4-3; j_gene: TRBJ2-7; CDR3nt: TGCGCCAGCAGCCAAGAGCACAGGGGGTACGAGCAGTACTTC; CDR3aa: CASSQEHRGYEQYF
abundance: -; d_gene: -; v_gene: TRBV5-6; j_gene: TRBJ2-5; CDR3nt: TGTGCCAGCAGCGGCTACCACCAAGAGACCCAGTACTTC; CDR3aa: CASSGYHQETQYF
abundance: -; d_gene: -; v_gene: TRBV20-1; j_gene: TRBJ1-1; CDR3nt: TGCAGTGCCCCTGGGATCGCGGGATCCGAAGCTTTCTTT; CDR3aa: CSAPGIAGSEAFF
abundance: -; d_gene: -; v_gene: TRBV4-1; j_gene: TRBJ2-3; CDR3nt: TGCGCCAGCAGCCAAACAGGGTTAAGGACTCAGGATACGCAGTATTTT; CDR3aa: CASSQTGLRTQDTQYF
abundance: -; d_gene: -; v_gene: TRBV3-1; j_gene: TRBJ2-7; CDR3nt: TGTGCCAGCAGCTTCCGAGAGGAGCAGTACTTC; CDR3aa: CASSFREEQYF
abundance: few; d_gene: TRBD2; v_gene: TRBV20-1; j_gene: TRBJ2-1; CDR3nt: TGCAGTGCTGCTCTTATGGGACTAGCGGTAAACAATGAGCAGTTCTTC; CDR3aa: CSAALMGLAVNNEQFF
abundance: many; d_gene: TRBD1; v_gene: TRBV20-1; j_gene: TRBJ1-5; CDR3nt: TGCAGTGCTCGCAGGGACAGGGGAAAGCCCCAGCATTTT; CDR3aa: CSARRDRGKPQHF
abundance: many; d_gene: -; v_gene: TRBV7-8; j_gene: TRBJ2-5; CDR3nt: TGTGCCAGCAGCCCGGGTCGGGGCGGAGAGACCCAGTACTTC; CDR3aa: CASSPGRGGETQYF
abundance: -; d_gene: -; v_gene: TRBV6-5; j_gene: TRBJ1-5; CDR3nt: TGTGCCAGCAGTCCCCAGGGGTTGCGTAGCAATCAGCCCCAGCATTTT; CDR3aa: CASSPQGLRSNQPQHF
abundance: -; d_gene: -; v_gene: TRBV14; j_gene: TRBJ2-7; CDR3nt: TGTGCCAGCAGCCACCGGGGACATGCCCTCGAGCAGTACTTC; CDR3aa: CASSHRGHALEQYF
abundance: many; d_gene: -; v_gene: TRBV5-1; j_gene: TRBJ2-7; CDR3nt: TGCGCCAGCAGCTTGGAAGGGTACGAGCAGTACTTC; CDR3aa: CASSLEGYEQYF
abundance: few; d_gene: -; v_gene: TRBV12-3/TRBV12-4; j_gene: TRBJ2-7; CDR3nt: TGTGCCAGCCAAAGGGGAGGTATGGCCTACGAGCAGTACTTC; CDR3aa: CASQRGGMAYEQYF